This is a list of T cell receptor beta chains from one sample in a study of spatial heterogeneity in lung cancer. TCRdb independently ran MiXCR on the 5' RACE reads; one entry per CDR3 protein. The sample includes under 150,000 distinct CDR3 sequences, 11% seen only once; the top ten take approximately 24%. The specimen comprised PBMCs, sampled at follow-up. The receptors shown here come from a female donor with early-stage non-small cell lung cancer. CDR3s include the opening cysteine and the closing phenylalanine or tryptophan. D genes are given only for firm matches. Clone size is stated in some rows and not others, as once, few, many or a class when expanded.

d_gene: NA
j_gene: TRBJ2-7
abundance: many
v_gene: TRBV12-3/TRBV12-4
CDR3aa: CASSLVSGREQYF
CDR3nt: TGTGCCAGCAGTTTAGTTTCGGGACGCGAGCAGTACTTC

d_gene: NA
j_gene: TRBJ1-2
abundance: many
v_gene: TRBV20-1
CDR3aa: CSARGDLYGYTF
CDR3nt: TGCAGTGCGAGAGGGGACCTCTATGGCTACACCTTC

d_gene: TRBD1
j_gene: TRBJ1-6
abundance: NA
v_gene: TRBV7-9
CDR3aa: CASSKGTGFYNSPLHF
CDR3nt: TGTGCCAGCAGCAAGGGGACAGGGTTTTATAATTCACCCCTCCACTTT

d_gene: NA
j_gene: TRBJ2-6
abundance: NA
v_gene: TRBV27
CDR3aa: CASSRRSGANVLTF
CDR3nt: TGTGCCAGCAGTCGGCGCTCTGGGGCCAACGTCCTGACTTTC

d_gene: TRBD2
j_gene: TRBJ2-7
abundance: NA
v_gene: TRBV28
CDR3aa: CASSFGGRAPYEQYF
CDR3nt: TGTGCCAGCAGTTTCGGCGGGAGGGCGCCCTACGAGCAGTACTTC

d_gene: TRBD2
j_gene: TRBJ2-2
abundance: many
v_gene: TRBV7-3
CDR3aa: CASSLSPGGAGELFF
CDR3nt: TGTGCCAGCAGCTTATCCCCGGGAGGAGCCGGGGAGCTGTTTTTT

d_gene: NA
j_gene: TRBJ2-7
abundance: NA
v_gene: TRBV7-3
CDR3aa: CASSLQGRGEQYF
CDR3nt: TGTGCCAGCAGCTTACAGGGGCGAGGCGAGCAGTACTTC

d_gene: TRBD1
j_gene: TRBJ2-7
abundance: NA
v_gene: TRBV28
CDR3aa: CASRLQGADYSYEQYF
CDR3nt: TGTGCCAGCAGATTACAGGGGGCGGATTACTCCTACGAGCAGTACTTC

d_gene: TRBD1
j_gene: TRBJ1-6
abundance: NA
v_gene: TRBV20-1
CDR3aa: CSAGDPGTGDSPLHF
CDR3nt: TGCAGTGCTGGGGATCCCGGGACAGGGGATTCACCCCTCCACTTT

d_gene: NA
j_gene: TRBJ2-1
abundance: NA
v_gene: TRBV7-6
CDR3aa: CASSSGSPYNEQFF
CDR3nt: TGTGCCAGCAGCTCAGGGTCTCCCTACAATGAGCAGTTCTTC

d_gene: NA
j_gene: TRBJ2-1
abundance: few
v_gene: TRBV5-1
CDR3aa: CASSLVAESYNEQFF
CDR3nt: TGCGCCAGCAGCTTGGTAGCGGAGAGCTACAATGAGCAGTTCTTC

d_gene: NA
j_gene: TRBJ2-2
abundance: NA
v_gene: TRBV20-1
CDR3aa: CSARSSTGELFF
CDR3nt: TGCAGTGCTAGGTCCTCCACCGGGGAGCTGTTTTTT

d_gene: NA
j_gene: TRBJ1-2
abundance: NA
v_gene: TRBV20-1
CDR3aa: CRGQSNYGCTF
CDR3nt: NA

d_gene: TRBD2
j_gene: TRBJ2-5
abundance: NA
v_gene: TRBV14
CDR3aa: CASSLLAVGQGETQYF
CDR3nt: TGTGCCAGCAGCCTACTAGCGGTGGGGCAGGGAGAGACCCAGTACTTC

d_gene: NA
j_gene: TRBJ1-1
abundance: NA
v_gene: TRBV5-4
CDR3aa: CASSPTGLNNEAFF
CDR3nt: TGTGCCAGCAGCCCCACAGGGCTGAACAATGAAGCTTTCTTT